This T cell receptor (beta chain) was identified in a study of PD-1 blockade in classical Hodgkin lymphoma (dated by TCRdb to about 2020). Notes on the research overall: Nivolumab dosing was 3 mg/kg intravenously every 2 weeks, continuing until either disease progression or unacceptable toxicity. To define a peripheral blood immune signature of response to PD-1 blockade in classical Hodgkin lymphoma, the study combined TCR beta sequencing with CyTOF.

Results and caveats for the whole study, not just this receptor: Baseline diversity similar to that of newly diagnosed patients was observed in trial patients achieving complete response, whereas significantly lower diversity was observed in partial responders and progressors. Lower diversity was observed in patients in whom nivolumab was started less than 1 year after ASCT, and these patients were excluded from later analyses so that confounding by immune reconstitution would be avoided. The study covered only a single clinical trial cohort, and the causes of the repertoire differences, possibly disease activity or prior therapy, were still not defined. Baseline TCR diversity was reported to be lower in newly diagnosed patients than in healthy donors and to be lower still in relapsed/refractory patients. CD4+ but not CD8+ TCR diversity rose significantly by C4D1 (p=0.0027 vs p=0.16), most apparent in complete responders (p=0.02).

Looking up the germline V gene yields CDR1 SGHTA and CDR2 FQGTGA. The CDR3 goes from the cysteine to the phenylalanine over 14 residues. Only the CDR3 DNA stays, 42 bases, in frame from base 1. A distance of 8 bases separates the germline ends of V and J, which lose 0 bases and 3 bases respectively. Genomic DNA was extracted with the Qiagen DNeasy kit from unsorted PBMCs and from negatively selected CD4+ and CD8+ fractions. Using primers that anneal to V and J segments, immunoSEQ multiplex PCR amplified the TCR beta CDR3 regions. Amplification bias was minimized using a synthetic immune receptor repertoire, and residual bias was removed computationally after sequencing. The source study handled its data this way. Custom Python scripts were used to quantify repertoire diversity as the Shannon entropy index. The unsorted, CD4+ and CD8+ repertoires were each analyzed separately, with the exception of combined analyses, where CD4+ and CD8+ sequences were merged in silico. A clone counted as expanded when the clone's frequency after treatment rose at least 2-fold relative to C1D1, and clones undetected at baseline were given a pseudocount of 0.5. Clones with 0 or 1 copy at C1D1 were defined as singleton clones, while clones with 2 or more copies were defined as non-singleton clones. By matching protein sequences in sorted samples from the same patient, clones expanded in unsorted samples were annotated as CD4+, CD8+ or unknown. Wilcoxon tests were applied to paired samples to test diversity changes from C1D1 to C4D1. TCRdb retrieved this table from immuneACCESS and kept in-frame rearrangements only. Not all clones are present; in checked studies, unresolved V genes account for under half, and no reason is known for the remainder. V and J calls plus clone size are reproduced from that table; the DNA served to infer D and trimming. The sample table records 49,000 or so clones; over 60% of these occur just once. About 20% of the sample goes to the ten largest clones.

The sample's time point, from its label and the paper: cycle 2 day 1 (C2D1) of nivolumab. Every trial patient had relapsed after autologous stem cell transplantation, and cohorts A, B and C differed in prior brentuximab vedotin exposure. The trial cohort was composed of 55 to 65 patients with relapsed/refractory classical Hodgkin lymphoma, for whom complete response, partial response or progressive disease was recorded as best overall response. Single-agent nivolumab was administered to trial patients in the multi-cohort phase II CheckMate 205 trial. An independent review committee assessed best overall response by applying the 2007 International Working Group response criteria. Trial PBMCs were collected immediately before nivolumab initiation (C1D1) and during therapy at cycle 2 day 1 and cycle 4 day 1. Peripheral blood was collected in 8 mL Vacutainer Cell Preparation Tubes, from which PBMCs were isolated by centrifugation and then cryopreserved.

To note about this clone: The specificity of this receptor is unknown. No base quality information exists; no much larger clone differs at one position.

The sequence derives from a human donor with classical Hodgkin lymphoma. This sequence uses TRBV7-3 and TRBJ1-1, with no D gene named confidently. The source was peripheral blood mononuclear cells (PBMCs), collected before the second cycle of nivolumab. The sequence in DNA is TGTGCCAGCAGCTTAACAGGGAGCTACACTGAAGCTTTCTTT. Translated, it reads CASSLTGSYTEAFF.